This TCR beta chain was documented in a study of blood T cell repertoires in COVID-19. Study in general: PBMCs, B-cell-depleted T cells, or T cells provided the cDNA or gDNA that made up the material.

A few counts support this clone. Data came from immunoSEQ multiplex PCR; TCRdb stores just in-frame clones and leaves some out. The table includes about 170,000 clones, around 80% detected once. Germline V lookup: CDR1 ENHRY, CDR2 SYGVKD. The CDR3 sequence is 11 residues long. V lost 3 bases to trimming and J lost 7 bases, with 7 bases between them. The sequence derives from a man aged 45-65 years who had recovered from COVID-19. The sample taken for sequencing was PBMCs or T cells enriched from blood (not recorded which). The V and J genes are TRBV10-3 and TRBJ2-7; no firm D call. CDR3 sequence reads: CAISDPNEQYF. CDR3 nucleotides: TGTGCCATCAGTGACCCTAATGAGCAGTACTTC.